This paragraph covers one T cell receptor beta chain sequence. CDR1 and CDR2 from the germline V gene are MNHEY and SVGAGI. This CDR3 comprises 15 residues. Germline trimming cut 6 bases from V and 3 bases from J; bases unmatched to any gene: 9. Participants were aged about 18 to 100 years, lived in 24 US areas, and enrolled virtually. Allocation to cohorts depended on clinical history reported by the participants. Original processing methods: It was from reference gene primer amplification that nucleated cell counts were estimated. Clones were sequenced by immunoSEQ multiplex PCR, and TCRdb holds only the in-frame ones, with some missing. V and J calls and clone size are those listed in that table; D and trimming were worked out from the DNA. In the table there are 380,000 or so clones, roughly 88% of which are singletons. This entry belongs to a study of blood T cell repertoires in COVID-19.

The sequence was obtained from a middle-aged woman with acute COVID-19. The sequencing input was PBMCs or T cells enriched from blood (not recorded which). J is TRBJ2-7 and V is TRBV6-5, with 9 bases matching TRBD1. The CDR3: CASRGDRGAFYEQYF. CDR3 DNA: TGTGCCAGCAGAGGTGACAGGGGGGCCTTCTACGAGCAGTACTTC.